The 14 T cell receptor beta chains in this list originate from one sample, sequenced in a study of T cells in women clearing cervical HPV infection. The data were produced by immunoSEQ multiplex PCR, yet TCRdb's version contains in-frame clones alone and is incomplete. This sample's table reports around 39,000 clones. Sequencing was performed on blood buffy coat. The receptors stem from a woman between 18 and 69 years old with a cervical HPV16 infection that either progressed to CIN3+ or cleared (not recorded which).

A note on this clone: The CDR3 is cut off 3 residues early in the read; its end comes from the germline J gene. The chain carries TRBV20-1 and TRBJ2-5, with 8 positions matching TRBD1. Germline V gene data show CDR1 as DFQATT and CDR2 as SNEGSKA (reference sequence). V was pared by 0 bases and J by 5 bases, with 2 bases of the junction left unmatched. CDR3 length: 13 amino acids. CDR3 DNA (partial): TGCAGTGCTAGAGATTACAGGGGGGAGACC. It is translated as CSARDYRGET. The entire CDR3 protein reads CSARDYRGETQYF.

Details on this clone: The DNA ends 3 residues before the CDR3 does, and the rest of the CDR3 is filled in from the germline J gene. The J gene is TRBJ2-7, the V gene TRBV20-1, with 7 bases identical to TRBD1. The CDR3 consists of 15 residues. V shed 6 bases and J 4 bases; nucleotides not matched to a gene: 15. CDR1 and CDR2 from the germline V gene are DFQATT and SNEGSKA (reference sequence). The CDR3 spells CSAHTGVSNPYEQYF. The sequenced part of the CDR3 DNA is TGCAGTGCCCATACAGGGGTTTCCAACCCATACGAG.

Concerning this clone: The read gets to within 3 residues of the CDR3 end, and the germline J gene fills in the rest. V is TRBV7-9 and J is TRBJ1-2, with D maybe TRBD1 (5 bases). Germline CDR1 and CDR2: SEHNR and FQNEAQ (reference sequence). The CDR3 totals 13 residues. The CDR3 bases that were read are TGTGCCAGCAGCTTAGTAATGGGGGGTGAC. The encoded protein is CASSLVMGGD. In full, the CDR3 is CASSLVMGGDYTF.

About this clone itself: The CDR3 end lies 3 residues beyond the end of the read and is filled in from the germline J gene. The J gene is TRBJ1-2, the V gene TRBV7-9; 12 bases are a match to TRBD1. This CDR3 region has 15 residues. CDR1 is SEHNR, CDR2 FQNEAQ, per germline (reference sequence). CDR3 region: CASSTRDRGLYDYTF. The CDR3 bases that were read are TGTGCCAGCAGCACCCGGGACAGGGGGCTCTACGAC.

About this clone itself: The read gets to within 3 residues of the CDR3 end, and the germline J gene fills in the rest. This chain uses TRBV19 with TRBJ1-4, with 8 bases aligning to TRBD1. Germline CDR1 and CDR2: LNHDA and SQIVND (reference sequence). The ends lost 4 bases at V and 1 base at J; junction bases unmatched: 5. The CDR3 has 16 residues. The CDR3 here is CASSNGQGGTNEKLFF. The part of the CDR3 DNA that was read is TGTGCCAGTAGTAACGGACAGGGCGGAACTAATGAAAAA.

Worth noting for this clone: Read data end 3 residues before the CDR3 end; the end is taken from the germline J gene. The chain employs TRBV3-1 (or the pseudogene TRBV3-2) and TRBJ2-7; possibly TRBD2 for D (5 bases). V dropped 8 bases and J dropped 6 bases, with 17 bases sitting between them. There are 13 residues in the CDR3. The germline CDR1 and CDR2 sequences are LGHDT and YNNKEL (reference sequence). The CDR3 DNA, read in part, is TGTGCCAGCGAAAACATAGAGGGCAGCGAG. Translation gives CASENIEGSE. The full CDR3 protein reads CASENIEGSEQYF.

CDR3 residues: CASSGDRGGWYEQYF. CDR3 bases read: TGTGCCAGCAGCGGCGACAGGGGAGGATGGTACGAG. The chain couples TRBV7-9 to TRBJ2-7, with TRBD1 identical over 8 bases. The CDR3 end falls 3 residues outside the read, so it is completed with the germline J gene. Trimming at V came to 5 bases and at J to 4 bases, leaving 10 bases not matched to a gene. This CDR3 comprises 15 residues. The germline CDR1 and CDR2 sequences are SEHNR and FQNEAQ (reference sequence).

Turning to this clone: The CDR3 is cut off 3 residues early in the read; its end comes from the germline J gene. The chain has TRBV11-2 and TRBJ2-1; 12 bases map to TRBD2. Germline values: CDR1 SGHAT, CDR2 FQNNGV. J gave up 9 bases and V 5 bases, and 8 bases lay outside the gene matches. This CDR3 spans 15 amino acids. The sequenced part of the CDR3 DNA is TGTGCCAGCAGCATAGGACTAGCGGGAACTGGTGAG. Amino acid sequence: CASSIGLAGTGE. The full CDR3 sequence reads CASSIGLAGTGEQFF. Variable domain in full (rest from reference TRBV11-2 and TRBJ2-1): EAGVAQSPRYKIIEKRQSVAFWCNPISGHATLYWYQQILGQGPKLLIQFQNNGVVDDSQLPKDRFSAERLKGVDSTLKIQPAKLEDSAVYLCASSIGLAGTGEQFFGPGTRLTVL.

Comments on this clone: Coverage ceases 3 residues before the CDR3 finishes, and the germline J gene fills in the end. This chain links TRBV2 with TRBJ1-3; no clear D gene. The CDR3 has 15 amino acids. Per germline, CDR1 SNHLY and CDR2 FYNNEI. V dropped 2 bases and J dropped 4 bases, with 12 bases sitting between them. Incomplete CDR3 DNA: TGTGCCAGCAGTGAACAACAGCCAAAGGGAAACACC. It specifies CASSEQQPKGNT. In full, the CDR3 reads CASSEQQPKGNTIYF.

Note on this clone: The read stops 3 residues short of the end of the CDR3; the missing end is completed from the germline J gene. Other DNA sequences in this specimen translate into the identical CDR3. V is TRBV5-5 and J is TRBJ1-3, with a tentative D call TRBD1 (6 bases). There are 14 residues in the CDR3. CDR1 and CDR2 from the germline V gene are SGHKS and YYEKEE (reference sequence). V was pared by 4 bases and J by 5 bases, with 13 bases between. The CDR3 is CASSPGQGRNTIYF. The CDR3 bases that were read are TGTGCCAGCAGCCCTGGGCAGGGGCGAAACACC.

With regard to this clone: The missing CDR3 end, 3 residues past where the read stops, is filled in from the germline J gene. The J gene is TRBJ1-2, the V gene TRBV7-8; D not resolved. Germline CDR1 and CDR2: SGHVS and FQNEAQ. The CDR3 length is 15 residues. The sequenced part of the CDR3 DNA is TGTGCCAGCAGCCGGGGAAGGACTAGTGATGATACC. Translating it yields CASSRGRTSDDT. The full-length CDR3 reads as CASSRGRTSDDTYTF.

Here the CDR3 reads CSAYGLAPSYEQYF. The sequenced part of the CDR3 DNA is TGCAGTGCTTACGGACTAGCGCCCTCCTACGAG. The chain recombines TRBV20-1 with TRBJ2-7; 9 bases are a match to TRBD2. Read sequence stops 3 residues before the CDR3 end, and the germline J gene provides the missing end. This CDR3 is 14 amino acids long. CDR1 is DFQATT and CDR2 is SNEGSKA in the germline V gene (reference sequence). The J segment lost 0 bases and the V segment lost 5 bases, leaving 5 bases of the junction unmatched.

The CDR3 loop reads CASSLSAGNTIYF. The CDR3 DNA, read in part, is TGTGCCAGCAGCTTGTCGGCTGGAAACACC. The gene calls are TRBV7-6 and TRBJ1-3; D uncertain. Read data end 3 residues before the CDR3 end; the end is taken from the germline J gene. The V gene's germline CDR1 is SGHVS and CDR2 FNYEAQ. CDR3 length: 13 residues. V was cut by 3 bases and J by 2 bases, with 5 bases left in between.

Frequency places this clone as medium-sized. The missing CDR3 end, 3 residues past where the read stops, is filled in from the germline J gene. The rearrangement links TRBV29-1 to TRBJ2-7; 8 bases fit TRBD2. The CDR3 sequence is 11 residues long. Germline lookup yields CDR1 SQVTM and CDR2 ANQGSEA. J was trimmed by 4 bases and V by 6 bases; bases with no gene match: 2. CDR3 sequence: CSVGTSYEQYF. The part of the CDR3 DNA that was read is TGCAGCGTCGGGACTAGTTACGAG.